This TCR beta chain was recovered during a study of CD8 T cells in Susac syndrome. Notes on the study in general: That the number of individuals in its TCR sequencing and HLA analysis was relatively small was acknowledged by the study.

Sequencing of TCR beta was performed on blood CD8+ and CD4+ T cells. About this clonotype: Its antigen is still unknown.

The RNA, 0.5 to 1 ug, was put through reverse transcription using random hexamers. TCR beta CDR3 was amplified by immunoSEQ covering 54 Vbeta and 13 Jbeta. TCRdb reprocessed the immunoSEQ multiplex PCR reads with MiXCR, giving one entry per CDR3 protein. The table shows some 150,000 distinct CDR3 sequences, with about 94% occurring only once. The CDR3 length is 13 residues. With 1 base removed from V and 8 bases from J, the gap between germline ends came to 11 bases. Germline V gene lookup returns CDR1 SGHAT and CDR2 FQNNGV. The origin of this receptor is a human donor with multiple sclerosis. Material: CD8+ T cells from PBMCs. The chain links TRBV11-2 to TRBJ1-2; D call uncertain. The chain's CDR3 is CASSLGKVVGYTF. DNA for the CDR3: TGTGCCAGCAGCTTAGGGAAGGTAGTCGGCTACACCTTC.